A selection of T cell receptor beta chains follows, all from one sample in a study of OX40 agonist ivuxolimab in advanced cancers. Profiling relied on immunoSEQ multiplex PCR, and the TCRdb table lists in-frame clones only, not all of them. Of 30,000 to 45,000 clones in the sample, roughly 81% were seen once. The material was CD4+ or CD8+ T cells sorted from blood, obtained in a trial of the OX40 agonist ivuxolimab. The source of these receptors is an adult with an advanced solid tumor such as melanoma, head and neck, liver or kidney cancer. Each CDR3 is given with its conserved first and last residue. D genes are given only for firm matches. Only part of the rows carry a size: once, few, many, or a class if the clone is expanded.

v_call,d_call,clone_size,j_call,cdr3_aa,cdr3_nt
TRBV10-3,TRBD1,.,TRBJ1-4,CAISKTGPGREKLFF,TGTGCCATCAGCAAGACAGGGCCGGGGAGAGAAAAACTGTTTTTT
TRBV19,.,.,TRBJ2-7,CARRPSYRDNSYEQYF,TGTGCCAGGAGACCTTCATACCGGGACAACTCCTACGAGCAGTACTTC
TRBV19,.,.,TRBJ1-1,CASSYTGQNTEAFF,TGTGCCAGCTCATACACCGGGCAAAACACTGAAGCTTTCTTT
TRBV23-1,.,few,TRBJ1-2,CATKKTLEGLTSRGYTF,TGCGCCACCAAAAAGACCCTCGAGGGACTCACCTCGAGGGGCTACACCTTC
TRBV5-1,.,once,TRBJ1-1,CASSSRQDTEAFF,TGCGCCAGCAGCTCTCGACAGGACACTGAAGCTTTCTTT
TRBV6-6,TRBD1,.,TRBJ2-5,CASKPITTGGGETQYF,TGTGCCAGCAAACCAATTACGACAGGGGGCGGAGAGACCCAGTACTTC
TRBV30,TRBD1,few,TRBJ1-5,CAWRTGNQPQHF,TGTGCCTGGAGGACAGGGAATCAGCCCCAGCATTTT
TRBV7-8,.,.,TRBJ1-2,CASSLDPTAPDGYTF,TGTGCCAGCAGCTTAGATCCGACAGCGCCGGATGGCTACACCTTC
TRBV28,TRBD1,.,TRBJ1-4,CASSPTGTGGGKLFF,TGTGCCAGCAGTCCGACCGGGACAGGGGGTGGAAAACTGTTTTTT
TRBV28,.,once,TRBJ1-5,CASRETSNQPQHF,TGTGCCAGCAGGGAGACAAGCAATCAGCCCCAGCATTTT
TRBV6-7,.,.,TRBJ2-1,CASSYPSEGGYFLSYNEQFF,TGTGCCAGCAGTTACCCCTCTGAGGGAGGCTACTTTCTCTCCTACAATGAGCAGTTCTTC
TRBV6-1,.,.,TRBJ1-4,CASSAVRGMSEKLFF,TGTGCCAGCAGTGCCGTACGGGGAATGAGTGAAAAACTGTTTTTT
TRBV19,TRBD2,.,TRBJ2-3,CASSSGLAGGVWDTQYF,TGTGCCAGTAGTAGCGGACTAGCGGGAGGGGTGTGGGATACGCAGTATTTT
TRBV6-6,.,.,TRBJ1-3,CASSSDGVSGNTIYF,TGTGCCAGCAGTTCCGACGGTGTCTCTGGAAACACCATATATTTT
TRBV11-3,TRBD2,once,TRBJ2-7,CASSRPRLAGRSYEQYF,TGTGCCAGCAGTCGCCCGAGACTAGCGGGAAGGTCCTACGAGCAGTACTTC
TRBV5-4,TRBD1,.,TRBJ2-5,CASSQGQGVRKETQYF,TGTGCCAGCAGCCAGGGACAGGGAGTTAGAAAAGAGACCCAGTACTTC
TRBV19,.,.,TRBJ1-1,CASIMGRAFF,TGTGCCAGCATAATGGGAAGAGCTTTCTTT
TRBV5-1,TRBD1,.,TRBJ2-2,CASRQGNTGELFF,TGCGCCAGTAGACAGGGGAACACCGGGGAGCTGTTTTTT
TRBV6-6,TRBD1,once,TRBJ1-1,CASSQPQTGGRTEAFF,TGTGCCAGCAGTCAACCCCAGACAGGGGGCCGCACTGAAGCTTTCTTT
TRBV7-9,.,.,TRBJ1-2,CASSFGGFGYTF,TGTGCCAGCAGCTTCGGGGGGTTTGGCTACACCTTC
TRBV7-2,TRBD1,.,TRBJ2-1,CASSRDRGYNEQFF,TGTGCCAGCAGCAGGGACAGAGGTTACAATGAGCAGTTCTTC
TRBV2,TRBD1,.,TRBJ1-2,CASARDRDLNYGYTF,TGTGCCAGCGCCCGGGACAGAGACCTTAACTATGGCTACACCTTC
TRBV18,.,.,TRBJ2-3,CASSPPSASGSTDTQYF,TGTGCCAGCTCACCCCCCTCGGCGAGCGGTAGCACAGATACGCAGTATTTT